The 18 T cell receptor beta chains reported below all come from one sample, sequenced in a study of T cell responses to AZD1222 COVID-19 vaccine. The data were produced by immunoSEQ multiplex PCR, yet TCRdb's version contains in-frame clones alone and is incomplete. The sample records about 180,000 clones, about 88% being singletons. This sample comprised peripheral blood, obtained 28 days after the second AZD1222 dose. These receptors all come from an adult who received the AZD1222 COVID-19 vaccine.

V gene TRBV6-1 combines with J gene TRBJ2-7; a possible D gene is TRBD2 (5 bases). The CDR3 extends over 12 amino acids. V was clipped by 5 bases and J by 2 bases, with 7 bases between them. Germline CDR1 reads MNHNS; CDR2 reads SASEGT. The DNA for the CDR3 is TGTGCCAGCAGTCCCGGGGCCTACGAGCAGTACTTC. Encoded protein: CASSPGAYEQYF.

This rearrangement joins TRBV12-5 to TRBJ2-1; TRBD2 matches 11 bases. Losses at the gene ends were 2 bases for V and 0 bases for J; bases not matched to a gene: 15. Germline assignment: CDR1 LGHNT and CDR2 FRNRAP. This CDR3 comprises 21 residues. The CDR3 DNA follows: TGTGCTAGTGGTTTGATAAGACCGGGACTAGCGGCCCTGAGCTCCTACAATGAGCAGTTCTTC. Protein product: CASGLIRPGLAALSSYNEQFF.

This chain connects TRBV30 to TRBJ1-5; 7 bases are shared with TRBD1. The V gene's germline CDR1 is GTSNPN and CDR2 SVGIG (reference sequence). J lost 4 bases, V lost 0 bases, and 3 bases had no gene match. The CDR3 has 14 amino acids. This chain's CDR3 is CAWSVQGQNQPQHF. The CDR3, as DNA: TGTGCCTGGAGTGTACAGGGACAGAATCAGCCCCAGCATTTT.

This clone was seen only a few times. The CDR3 here is CASSQGVTGSTTDTQYF. The CDR3 DNA reads TGCGCCAGCAGCCAAGGAGTGACCGGCTCAACTACAGATACGCAGTATTTT. The chain employs TRBV4-3 and TRBJ2-3; D uncertain. This CDR3 is 17 amino acids long. Germline assignment: CDR1 LGHNA and CDR2 YSLEER. V was clipped by 1 base and J by 3 bases, with 17 bases between them.

V gene TRBV6-4 combines with J gene TRBJ1-6; weak D call: TRBD1 (5 bases). Germline CDR1 and CDR2: MRHNA and SNTAGT. Trimming took off 6 bases at V and 9 bases at J, with 12 bases between the two ends. The CDR3 loop spans 13 amino acids. The CDR3: CASSQSRGSPLHF. CDR3 DNA: TGTGCCAGCAGCCAGAGTAGGGGTTCACCCCTCCACTTT.

The chain is built from TRBV25-1 and TRBJ1-2, with no clear D. The CDR3 is 13 residues long. Germline-derived CDR1 and CDR2 are MGHDK and SYGVNS. With 8 bases removed from V and 7 bases from J, the gap between germline ends came to 17 bases. The CDR3 sequence is CASAESGWSGYTF. The CDR3 bases are TGTGCCAGCGCCGAAAGTGGGTGGAGTGGCTACACCTTC.

The chain has TRBV21-1 and TRBJ2-2; TRBD1 is the table's D call, not checked against the DNA. TRBV21-1 is a recognized pseudogene. The CDR3 is made up of 20 amino acids. The CDR3 reads CASSKERSRDKTSNTGELFF. The CDR3 bases are TGTGCCAGCAGCAAAGAGCGAAGCCGGGACAAAACCTCGAACACCGGGGAGCTGTTTTTT.

The gene calls are TRBV6-5 and TRBJ1-5, with D hard to call. The CDR3 covers 15 residues. The ends were cut back, 5 bases at V and 3 bases at J, with 14 bases in the middle. The germline CDR1 and CDR2 sequences are MNHEY and SVGAGI. The CDR3 DNA sequence: TGTGCCAGCAGTCCCCGGGCGTCCTTCAATCAGCCCCAGCATTTT. It specifies CASSPRASFNQPQHF.

This clone was recorded a few times. The V and J genes are TRBV6-4 and TRBJ2-7; the D gene is possibly TRBD1 (6 bases). CDR1 is MRHNA and CDR2 is SNTAGT in the germline V gene. V was clipped by 6 bases and J by 2 bases, with 17 bases between them. The CDR3 contains 15 residues. Here the CDR3 DNA reads TGTGCCAGCAGGACGGAAACAGGGCTGGCCTACGAGCAGTACTTC. It translates to CASRTETGLAYEQYF.

J is TRBJ2-1 and V is TRBV27; 8 bases are shared with TRBD2. The junction had 8 bases not matched to a gene; V was cut back by 5 bases and J by 2 bases. This CDR3 has 16 amino acids. The germline gives CDR1 MNHEY, CDR2 SMNVEV (reference sequence). The CDR3 DNA follows: TGTGCCAGCAGTCCTATAGCGGGATGGACCTACAATGAGCAGTTCTTC. Encoded protein: CASSPIAGWTYNEQFF.

The rearrangement uses TRBV7-9 and TRBJ1-5, with D tentatively TRBD1 (5 bases). The germline V gene encodes CDR1 SEHNR and CDR2 FQNEAQ (reference sequence). V was pared by 6 bases and J by 2 bases, with 20 bases between. The CDR3 spans 17 residues. In nucleotides, the CDR3 is TGTGCCAGCAGTACCTCCTTCGGGGCGGGGGGCAATCAGCCCCAGCATTTT. Amino acids: CASSTSFGAGGNQPQHF.

The V and J genes are TRBV28 and TRBJ2-2; 9 bases fit TRBD1. The germline V gene encodes CDR1 MDHEN and CDR2 SYDVKM. This CDR3 spans 15 amino acids. Unmatched junction bases numbered 8, after V lost 7 bases and J lost 5 bases. The CDR3 DNA reads as TGTGCCAGCATTCCCCGGGACAGGGTAACCGGGGAGCTGTTTTTT. This gives the protein CASIPRDRVTGELFF.

This chain links TRBV30 with TRBJ1-3, with 8 bases that match TRBD1. Germline loops: CDR1 GTSNPN, CDR2 SVGIG (reference sequence). The V and J ends lost 1 base and 4 bases, in that order; junction bases with no gene match: 9. This CDR3 is 16 amino acids long. CDR3 loop: CAWSADLRGQGNTIYF. Written as DNA, the CDR3 is TGTGCCTGGAGTGCCGACCTCAGGGGGCAAGGAAACACCATATATTTT.

This clone was counted a few times. The chain has TRBV5-4 and TRBJ2-7; 9 bases fit TRBD1. The CDR3 loop spans 14 amino acids. Trimming at V came to 5 bases and at J to 2 bases, leaving 5 bases not matched to a gene. Germline CDR1 reads SGHNT; CDR2 reads YYREEE (reference sequence). CDR3 sequence: CASSPGTGPYEQYF. CDR3 sequence (DNA): TGTGCCAGCAGTCCCGGGACAGGGCCCTACGAGCAGTACTTC.

J is TRBJ1-5 and V is TRBV4-3; D remains unclear. CDR3 length: 16 amino acids. CDR1 is LGHNA, CDR2 YSLEER, per germline. Trimming shortened V by 0 bases and J by 3 bases, and 12 bases separated the two germline ends. The CDR3 loop is CASSQDPGIANQPQHF. The CDR3 region has the DNA TGCGCCAGCAGCCAAGATCCGGGAATTGCCAATCAGCCCCAGCATTTT.

This chain uses TRBV2 with TRBJ1-2; D gene ambiguous. Trimming took 4 bases from V and 3 from J, leaving 12 bases between them. The CDR3 is 14 residues long. Germline CDR1 reads SNHLY; CDR2 reads FYNNEI. The CDR3 sequence is CASSVRVPDYGYTF. The CDR3 DNA sequence: TGTGCCAGCAGTGTAAGGGTCCCGGACTATGGCTACACCTTC. The full variable domain, in which reference TRBV2 and TRBJ1-2 provide the parts outside the CDR3, is EPEVTQTPSHQVTQMGQEVILRCVPISNHLYFYWYRQILGQKVEFLVSFYNNEISEKSEIFDDQFSVERPDGSNFTLKIRSTKLEDSAMYFCASSVRVPDYGYTFGSGTRLTVV.

The genes are TRBV11-2 and TRBJ1-4; 11 nucleotides line up with TRBD1. Germline V gene data show CDR1 as SGHAT and CDR2 as FQNNGV. V was pared by 3 bases and J by 5 bases, with 2 bases of the junction left unmatched. This CDR3 has 15 amino acids. Here the CDR3 reads CASSLGDRGNEKLFF. Written as DNA, the CDR3 is TGTGCCAGCAGCTTGGGGGACAGGGGGAATGAAAAACTGTTTTTT.

This clone was seen just once. The chain has TRBV19 and TRBJ2-7, with 13 bases lining up with TRBD2. Per the germline V gene, CDR1 is LNHDA and CDR2 is SQIVND (reference sequence). V dropped 4 bases and J dropped 2; count of bases not matched to a gene: 5. CDR3 length: 16 residues. CDR3 residues: CASSTVLAGGPYEQYF. CDR3 bases: TGTGCCAGTAGTACCGTACTAGCGGGAGGGCCCTACGAGCAGTACTTC.